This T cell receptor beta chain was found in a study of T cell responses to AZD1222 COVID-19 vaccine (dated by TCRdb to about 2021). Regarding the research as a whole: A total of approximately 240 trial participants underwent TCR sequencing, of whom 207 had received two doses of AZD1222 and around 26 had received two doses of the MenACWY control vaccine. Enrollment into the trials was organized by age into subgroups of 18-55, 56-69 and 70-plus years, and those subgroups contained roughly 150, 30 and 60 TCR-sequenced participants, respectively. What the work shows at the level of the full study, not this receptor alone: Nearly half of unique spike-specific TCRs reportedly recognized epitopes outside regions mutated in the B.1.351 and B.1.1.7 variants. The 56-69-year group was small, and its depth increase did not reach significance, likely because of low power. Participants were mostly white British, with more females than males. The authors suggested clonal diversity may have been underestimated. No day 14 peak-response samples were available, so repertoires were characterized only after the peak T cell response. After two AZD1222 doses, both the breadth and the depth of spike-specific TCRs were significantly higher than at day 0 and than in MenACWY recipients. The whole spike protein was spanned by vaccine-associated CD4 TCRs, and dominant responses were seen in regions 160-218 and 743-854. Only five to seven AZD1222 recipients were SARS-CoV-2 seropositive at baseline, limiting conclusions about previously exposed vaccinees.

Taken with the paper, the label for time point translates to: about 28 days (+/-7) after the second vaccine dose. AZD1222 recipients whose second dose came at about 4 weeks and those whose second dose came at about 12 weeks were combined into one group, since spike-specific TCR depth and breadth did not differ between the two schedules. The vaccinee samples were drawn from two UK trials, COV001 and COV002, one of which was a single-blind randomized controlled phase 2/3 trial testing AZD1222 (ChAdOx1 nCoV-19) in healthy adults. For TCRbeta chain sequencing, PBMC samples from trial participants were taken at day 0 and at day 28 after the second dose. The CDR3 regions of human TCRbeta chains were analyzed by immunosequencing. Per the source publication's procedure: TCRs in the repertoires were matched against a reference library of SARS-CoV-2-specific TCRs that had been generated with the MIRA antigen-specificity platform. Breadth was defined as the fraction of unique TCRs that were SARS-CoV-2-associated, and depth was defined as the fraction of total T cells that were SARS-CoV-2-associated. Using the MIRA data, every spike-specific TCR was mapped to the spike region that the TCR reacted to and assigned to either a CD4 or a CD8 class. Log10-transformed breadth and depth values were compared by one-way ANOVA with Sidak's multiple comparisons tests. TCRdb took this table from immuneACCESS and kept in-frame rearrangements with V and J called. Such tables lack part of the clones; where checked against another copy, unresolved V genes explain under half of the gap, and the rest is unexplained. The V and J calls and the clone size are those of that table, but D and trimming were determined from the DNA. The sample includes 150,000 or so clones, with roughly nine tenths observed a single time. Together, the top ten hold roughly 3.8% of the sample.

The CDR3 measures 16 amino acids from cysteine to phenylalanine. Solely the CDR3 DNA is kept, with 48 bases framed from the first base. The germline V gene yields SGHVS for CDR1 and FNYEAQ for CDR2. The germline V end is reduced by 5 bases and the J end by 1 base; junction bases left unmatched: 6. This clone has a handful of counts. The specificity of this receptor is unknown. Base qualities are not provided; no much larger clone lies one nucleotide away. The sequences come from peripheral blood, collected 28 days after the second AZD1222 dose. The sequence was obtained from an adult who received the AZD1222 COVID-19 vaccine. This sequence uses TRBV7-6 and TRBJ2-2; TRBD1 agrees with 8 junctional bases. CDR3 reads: CASSPGQGLNTGELFF. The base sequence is TGTGCCAGCAGCCCAGGACAGGGACTGAACACCGGGGAGCTGTTTTTT.